This TCR beta chain appears in the sequencing data of a study of cytomegalovirus exposure and HLA in healthy donors. Overall study context: An analysis done earlier identified more than 90 million unique TCR beta sequences from approximately 170 million T cells.

The CDR3 consists of 13 residues. V was trimmed by 2 bases and J by 6 bases, leaving 9 bases between them. Per the germline V gene, CDR1 is LGHNT and CDR2 is FRNRAP. The PCR had 60 Vbeta and 13 Jbeta primers. Clones were sequenced by immunoSEQ multiplex PCR, and TCRdb holds only the in-frame ones, with some missing. The sample has 40,000 to 55,000 clones; about 78% are singletons. Concerning this clone: Its antigen remains unidentified.

Overall study findings and caveats: Sequencing likely caused a cluster of highly shared sequence variants. TCR beta sequences reportedly predicted most subjects' HLA-A and HLA-B alleles accurately.

The rearrangement uses TRBV12-5 and TRBJ2-3, with D maybe TRBD2 (5 bases). The sequencing input was PBMCs. The receptor was isolated from a man aged 30 to 45 in good health and CMV-seropositive. In nucleotides, the CDR3 is TGTGCTAGTGGTTTGAATAGGAGGGATACGCAGTATTTT. This encodes CASGLNRRDTQYF. Full variable domain (rest looked up from reference TRBV12-5 and TRBJ2-3): DARVTQTPRHKVTEMGQEVTMRCQPILGHNTVFWYRQTMMQGLELLAYFRNRAPLDDSGMPKDRFSAEMPDATLATLKIQPSEPRDSAVYFCASGLNRRDTQYFGPGTRLTVL.